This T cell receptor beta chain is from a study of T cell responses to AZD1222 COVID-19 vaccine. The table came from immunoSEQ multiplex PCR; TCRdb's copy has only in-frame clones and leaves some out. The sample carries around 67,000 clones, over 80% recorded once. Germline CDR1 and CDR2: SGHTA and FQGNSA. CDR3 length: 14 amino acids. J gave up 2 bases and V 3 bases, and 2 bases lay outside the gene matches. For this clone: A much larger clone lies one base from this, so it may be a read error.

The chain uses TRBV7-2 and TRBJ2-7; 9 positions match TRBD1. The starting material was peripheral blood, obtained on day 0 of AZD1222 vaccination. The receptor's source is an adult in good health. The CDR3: CASSFWTGAYEQYF. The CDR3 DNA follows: TGTGCCAGCAGCTTCTGGACAGGGGCCTACGAGCAGTACTTC.